What follows are 31 T cell receptor beta chains derived from one specimen sequenced in a study of cytomegalovirus exposure and HLA in healthy donors. A multiplex PCR was run with 60 Vbeta primers and 13 Jbeta primers. Method: immunoSEQ multiplex PCR; TCRdb's copy keeps in-frame clones and lacks some. The data contain about 260,000 clones, around 66% of them singletons. Sequencing used PBMCs. The receptors come from a female donor in good health and CMV-seronegative.

V usage is TRBV28 and J usage is TRBJ1-5, with 8 positions matching TRBD1. CDR1 is MDHEN and CDR2 is SYDVKM in the germline V gene. The CDR3 loop spans 17 amino acids. J gave up 7 bases and V 5 bases, and 16 bases lay outside the gene matches. CDR3 amino acids: CASSAPDRVVKSQPQHF. CDR3 nucleotide sequence: TGTGCCAGCAGTGCCCCGGACAGGGTGGTCAAAAGCCAGCCCCAGCATTTT.

The V gene is TRBV5-1, the J gene TRBJ1-6; a possible D gene is TRBD1 (6 bases). Germline CDR1 SGHRS, CDR2 YFSETQ. This CDR3 is 13 amino acids long. V lost 3 bases, J lost 9 bases, and 10 bases lay in between. The CDR3 sequence: CASSSGEGSPLHF. Written as DNA, the CDR3 is TGCGCCAGCAGCTCAGGGGAGGGTTCACCCCTCCACTTT.

V is TRBV10-3 and J is TRBJ1-2, with D possibly being TRBD1 (5 bases). V was trimmed by 8 bases and J by 3 bases, leaving 22 bases between them. In germline, CDR1 is ENHRY, CDR2 SYGVKD. The CDR3 runs to 16 residues. In DNA form, the CDR3 reads TGTGCCATCGGGATGGGTTTTCGCGGGACGGACTATGGCTACACCTTC. Protein: CAIGMGFRGTDYGYTF.

V and J are TRBV28 and TRBJ1-2; tentative D call: TRBD1 (6 bases). The CDR3 consists of 12 residues. Between the trimmed V and J ends, which lost 4 bases and 7 bases, there was a span of 10 bases. Germline V lookup: CDR1 MDHEN, CDR2 SYDVKM. Written as DNA, the CDR3 is TGTGCCAGCAGTTCAGGGGCGAGTGGCTACACCTTC. Translated: CASSSGASGYTF.

CDR3 in DNA: TGTGCCAGCAGTGAAGTGCGGGTTTCGACTGAAGCTTTCTTT. It specifies CASSEVRVSTEAFF. The rearrangement links TRBV6-5 to TRBJ1-1, with no clear D. CDR3 length equals 14 residues. Germline values: CDR1 MNHEY, CDR2 SVGAGI. Trimming took off 5 bases at V and 5 bases at J, with 15 bases between the two ends.

The chain couples TRBV9 to TRBJ1-2; D ambiguous. The CDR3 covers 13 residues. In germline, CDR1 is SGDLS, CDR2 YYNGEE. With 0 bases removed from V and 3 bases from J, the gap between germline ends came to 6 bases. CDR3 residues: CASSVGQDYGYTF. CDR3 bases: TGTGCCAGCAGCGTAGGGCAAGACTATGGCTACACCTTC.

In its sample, this clone was seen a few times. The rearrangement links TRBV12-5 to TRBJ2-7; TRBD2 aligns across 11 bases. Germline assignment: CDR1 LGHNT and CDR2 FRNRAP. The CDR3 contains 16 residues. V shed 1 base, J shed 5 bases, and the junction held 7 bases outside the gene matches. The CDR3 is CASGLGLAGMGDEQYF. For the CDR3, the DNA is TGTGCTAGTGGTTTGGGACTAGCGGGGATGGGTGACGAGCAGTACTTC.

V gene TRBV11-3 combines with J gene TRBJ2-5, with 10 positions matching TRBD2. V lost 0 bases to trimming and J lost 4 bases; unmatched junction nucleotides: 5. Looked up from germline, CDR1 is SGHNT and CDR2 is YENEEA. The CDR3 length is 16 residues. This CDR3 is CASSLDRAGGAETQYF. CDR3 in DNA: TGTGCCAGCAGCTTAGACCGAGCGGGAGGGGCAGAGACCCAGTACTTC.

The chain carries TRBV29-1 and TRBJ2-1; D perhaps matches TRBD2 (5 bases). From germline, CDR1 is SQVTM and CDR2 ANQGSEA. CDR3 length: 14 residues. Trimming cost V 3 bases and J 5 bases, with 14 bases left between them. CDR3 loop: CSVERLRANNEQFF. The DNA for the CDR3 is TGCAGCGTTGAGCGGTTGCGGGCCAACAATGAGCAGTTCTTC.

The rearrangement uses TRBV27 and TRBJ2-7; D possibly corresponds to TRBD1 (5 bases). Germline V CDR1 and CDR2: MNHEY, SMNVEV (reference sequence). V lost 0 bases and J lost 6, with 9 bases in between. The CDR3 contains 13 residues. This CDR3 is CASSLSSGIEQYF. The CDR3 DNA sequence: TGTGCCAGCAGTTTATCGTCAGGGATCGAGCAGTACTTC.

V gene TRBV5-1 combines with J gene TRBJ2-7; tentative D call: TRBD2 (5 bases). This CDR3 region has 12 residues. Per germline, CDR1 SGHRS and CDR2 YFSETQ. Between the trimmed V and J ends, which lost 4 bases and 7 bases, there was a span of 12 bases. Written as DNA, the CDR3 is TGCGCCAGCAGCGTCGCGAGAGGGGAGCAGTACTTC. It translates to CASSVARGEQYF.

The chain uses TRBV19 and TRBJ2-2; a weak D match, TRBD2 (6 bases). V was clipped by 1 base and J by 4 bases, with 13 bases between them. Per the germline V gene, CDR1 is LNHDA and CDR2 is SQIVND (reference sequence). This CDR3 comprises 16 residues. The CDR3 spells CASSIGAGPVTGELFF. DNA of the CDR3: TGTGCCAGTAGTATAGGGGCGGGACCCGTCACCGGGGAGCTGTTTTTT. Together with reference TRBV19 and TRBJ2-2, the CDR3 gives the full variable domain: DGGITQSPKYLFRKEGQNVTLSCEQNLNHDAMYWYRQDPGQGLRLIYYSQIVNDFQKGDIAEGYSVSREKKESFPLTVTSAQKNPTAFYLCASSIGAGPVTGELFFGEGSRLTVL.

This rearrangement joins TRBV28 to TRBJ2-5; tentative D call: TRBD1 (5 bases). Germline V gives CDR1 MDHEN, CDR2 SYDVKM. The CDR3 is 13 amino acids. Trimming took 6 bases from V and 5 from J, leaving 13 bases between them. The CDR3 reads CASRGQGRETQYF. In DNA form, the CDR3 reads TGTGCCAGCAGAGGTCAGGGCAGGGAGACCCAGTACTTC.

This clone has only a few counts. The genes are TRBV11-3 and TRBJ2-7; 7 bases are shared with TRBD1. This CDR3 region has 13 residues. The V gene end was trimmed by 1 base and the J gene end by 3 bases; junction bases not matched to a gene: 0. From germline, CDR1 is SGHNT and CDR2 YENEEA. CDR3: CASSLGDSYEQYF. The CDR3 DNA reads as TGTGCCAGCAGCTTAGGGGACAGCTACGAGCAGTACTTC.

V gene TRBV28 combines with J gene TRBJ1-3, with a tentative D call TRBD1 (5 bases). Germline V gives CDR1 MDHEN, CDR2 SYDVKM. V lost 3 bases to trimming and J lost 6 bases, with 12 bases between them. This CDR3 is 14 amino acids long. The CDR3 nucleotides read TGTGCCAGCAGTTTCCCAGGGTGGATAAACACCATATATTTT. Encoded protein: CASSFPGWINTIYF.

The V gene is TRBV13, the J gene TRBJ2-7; possible D gene TRBD2, 6 bases. Germline loops: CDR1 PRHDT, CDR2 FYEKMQ (reference sequence). This CDR3 spans 14 amino acids. Trimming cost V 2 bases and J 6 bases, with 14 bases left between them. CDR3 sequence reads: CASSLLLAGREQYF. The CDR3 coding sequence is TGTGCCAGCAGCTTATTACTAGCCGGACGCGAGCAGTACTTC.

The V gene is TRBV19, the J gene TRBJ1-5, with D perhaps TRBD1 (5 bases). The CDR3 loop spans 16 amino acids. Germline assignment: CDR1 LNHDA and CDR2 SQIVND (reference sequence). Trimming took off 0 bases at V and 8 bases at J, with 17 bases between the two ends. CDR3 nucleotide sequence: TGTGCCAGTAGTATAGAGGGGGGGGGTTCCGGGAAGCCCCAGCATTTT. It specifies CASSIEGGGSGKPQHF.

This chain joins TRBV4-1 and TRBJ2-5; 13 bases agree with TRBD2. CDR3 length equals 18 residues. Germline V gene data show CDR1 as MGHRA and CDR2 as YSYEKL. J lost 11 bases, V lost 1 base, and 16 bases had no gene match. The DNA for the CDR3 is TGCGCCAGCAGCCAAGTTCAGGCCTACGGGACTAGCGGGGTACTACAGTACTTC. This codes for CASSQVQAYGTSGVLQYF.

This sequence joins TRBV14 and TRBJ2-5, with 15 bases lining up with TRBD2. CDR3 length: 18 amino acids. V dropped 1 base and J dropped 5; count of bases not matched to a gene: 8. In germline, CDR1 is SGHDN, CDR2 FVKESK. The DNA of the CDR3 is TGTGCCAGCAGCCAAGTGGCCCCGGGACTAGCGGGAGGTGAGACCCAGTACTTC. Its translation is CASSQVAPGLAGGETQYF.

This chain joins TRBV2 and TRBJ1-1; the D gene is possibly TRBD1 (6 bases). Germline V gene data show CDR1 as SNHLY and CDR2 as FYNNEI. V was pared by 5 bases and J by 0 bases, with 13 bases between. The CDR3 extends over 15 amino acids. The CDR3 protein is CASSSPNRVNTEAFF. For the CDR3, the DNA is TGTGCCAGCAGTTCCCCGAACAGGGTGAACACTGAAGCTTTCTTT.

This clone was seen more than once but under ten times. This chain uses TRBV5-1 with TRBJ1-3, with TRBD1 identical over 7 bases. V gave up 1 base and J gave up 4 bases; unmatched junction bases: 5. The CDR3 has 15 residues. Germline CDR1 SGHRS, CDR2 YFSETQ. The CDR3 loop is CASSLQTGSGNTIYF. The DNA for the CDR3 is TGCGCCAGCAGCTTGCAGACAGGGTCGGGAAACACCATATATTTT. The variable domain in full, with the rest retrieved from reference TRBV5-1 and TRBJ1-3, is KAGVTQTPRYLIKTRGQQVTLSCSPISGHRSVSWYQQTPGQGLQFLFEYFSETQRNKGNFPGRFSGRQFSNSRSEMNVSTLELGDSALYLCASSLQTGSGNTIYFGEGSWLTVV.

This chain links TRBV5-4 with TRBJ2-3; TRBD2 matches 11 bases. This CDR3 region has 17 residues. Germline CDR1 reads SGHNT; CDR2 reads YYREEE (reference sequence). Unmatched junction bases numbered 5, after V lost 0 bases and J lost 2 bases. The CDR3 loop reads CASSLASLAGVTDTQYF. DNA for the CDR3: TGTGCCAGCAGCTTGGCCTCACTAGCGGGAGTCACAGATACGCAGTATTTT.

The chain employs TRBV7-9 and TRBJ1-1, with D maybe TRBD1 (5 bases). The V end lost 2 bases, the J end lost 7 bases, and 17 bases lay between the germline ends. The germline V gene has CDR1 SEHNR and CDR2 FQNEAQ (reference sequence). The CDR3 has 15 amino acids. CDR3 nucleotide sequence: TGTGCCAGCAGCTTATTGGGTTTGGGGCTCGGTGAAGCTTTCTTT. Translation: CASSLLGLGLGEAFF.

J is TRBJ1-2 and V is TRBV10-2; possibly TRBD1 for D (6 bases). CDR3 length equals 19 residues. Between the trimmed V and J ends, which lost 4 bases and 4 bases, there was a span of 28 bases. The germline V gene has CDR1 WSHSY and CDR2 SAAADI. CDR3 loop: CASSGLSRGLFPNPYGYTF. CDR3 DNA sequence: TGCGCCAGCAGTGGACTAAGCAGGGGTTTGTTTCCTAACCCCTATGGCTACACCTTC.

This clone is a singleton in its sample. Germline and junction disagree at one end, which may indicate a read error. This chain uses TRBV9 with TRBJ1-2; 8 nucleotides align to TRBD1. CDR1 is SGDLS, CDR2 YYNGEE, per germline. The CDR3 consists of 17 residues. CDR3 in DNA: TGTGCCAGCAGCGCCCAGGAACAGGGGGTTGGTGGCTATGGCTGCACCTTC. Protein product: CASSAQEQGVGGYGCTF.

This clone was seen a few times. The rearrangement uses TRBV6-5 and TRBJ2-7; maybe TRBD1 (6 bases). With 2 bases removed from V and 0 bases from J, the gap between germline ends came to 14 bases. The germline CDR1 and CDR2 sequences are MNHEY and SVGAGI. The CDR3 spans 16 residues. CDR3 nucleotide sequence: TGTGCCAGCAGTTACACCGGGACACTTAGCTCCTACGAGCAGTACTTC. It codes for CASSYTGTLSSYEQYF.

V gene TRBV29-1 combines with J gene TRBJ2-7, with 9 bases aligning to TRBD1. The CDR3 totals 13 residues. Per germline, CDR1 SQVTM and CDR2 ANQGSEA. V gave up 5 bases and J gave up 5 bases; unmatched junction bases: 7. DNA for the CDR3: TGCAGCGTTTTCCCCGGGACAGGGAACGAGCAGTACTTC. Encoded protein: CSVFPGTGNEQYF.

The V call is TRBV12-5, the J call TRBJ2-2; D is unresolved. The germline V and J ends were trimmed by 0 bases and 2 bases, with 10 bases remaining between them. CDR1 and CDR2 (germline): LGHNT, FRNRAP. This CDR3 is 16 amino acids long. CDR3 nucleotides: TGTGCTAGTGGTTTGGTTGAGCGATTTAACACCGGGGAGCTGTTTTTT. Translating gives CASGLVERFNTGELFF.

This chain links TRBV27 with TRBJ1-1, with D possibly TRBD1 on 5 matching bases. The CDR3 runs to 12 residues. The V end lost 2 bases, the J end lost 6 bases, and 7 bases lay between the germline ends. Germline assignment: CDR1 MNHEY and CDR2 SMNVEV (reference sequence). As DNA, the CDR3 is TGTGCCAGCAGTTTACCGGGGGCTGAAGCTTTCTTT. Protein sequence: CASSLPGAEAFF.

The rearrangement joins TRBV6-4 to TRBJ2-1, with TRBD2 matching over 10 bases. The germline gives CDR1 MRHNA, CDR2 SNTAGT. The junction had 5 bases not matched to a gene; V was cut back by 0 bases and J by 6 bases. The CDR3 is made up of 16 amino acids. In nucleotides, the CDR3 is TGTGCCAGCAGTGACTCGGAGCTAGCGGGAGTCAATGAGCAGTTCTTC. Its translation is CASSDSELAGVNEQFF.

This sequence joins TRBV18 and TRBJ2-7; 8 bases fit TRBD2. The CDR3 runs 15 residues. The V and J ends lost 3 bases and 0 bases, in that order; junction bases with no gene match: 4. The germline V gene encodes CDR1 KGHSH and CDR2 LQKENI. CDR3: CASSPPGGASYEQYF. The CDR3 DNA follows: TGTGCCAGCTCACCCCCGGGAGGGGCCTCCTACGAGCAGTACTTC.